The rows below give T cell receptor beta chains drawn from one sample of a study of blood T cell repertoires in COVID-19. Clones were read by immunoSEQ multiplex PCR, and TCRdb kept only the in-frame ones, dropping some. This table holds around 200,000 clones, about nine tenths found once. Sequencing used peripheral blood. The receptors originated from an elderly man with acute or convalescent COVID-19. The CDR3 runs from the conserved cysteine through the conserved F or W.

>TRBJ2-7|TRBV6-5
CASSYGQGASYEQYF
>TRBJ1-6|TRBV5-4
CASSFGQRYNSPLHF
>TRBJ1-5|TRBV20-1
CSASNPGQSSNQPQHF
>TRBJ2-1|TRBV7-2
CASSLRGGSTYNEQFF
>TRBJ2-1|TRBV30
CAWRFSGRGIDEQFF
>TRBJ2-3|TRBV2
CATLLRGAQYF
>TRBJ2-7|TRBV3-1/TRBV3-2
CASSSGLAYEQYF
>TRBJ1-6|TRBV30
CAWSVSQGRDSPLHF
>TRBJ2-2|TRBV5-5
CASSLYWQGSTGELFF
>TRBJ2-4|TRBV5-1
CASSLDQGAFQYF
>TRBJ2-7|TRBV14
CASSPATSGSRGWEQYF
>TRBJ1-2|TRBV11-2
CASSAGTAVGYTF
>TRBJ1-6|TRBV6-5
CASSPRTVGYSPLHF
>TRBJ2-7|TRBV14
CASSPTPGLAGGIPYEQYF
>TRBJ1-1|TRBV29-1
CSVDPVVVRPEAFF
>TRBJ2-7|TRBV19
CASSQGLAGYEQYF
>TRBJ2-2|TRBV7-2
CASSPGLAGVQTGELFF
>TRBJ1-2|TRBV21-1
CASSAKTALQGVGYGYTF
>TRBJ1-3|TRBV11-2
CASRGGVGLENTIYF
>TRBJ1-5|TRBV15
CATSRDSGQGVIVGNQPQHF
>TRBJ2-7|TRBV19
CASSIGLAEIYAQYF
>TRBJ1-3|TRBV3-1/TRBV3-2
CASSQVRSSGNTIYF
>TRBJ1-1|TRBV29-1
CSVVHYHGEAFF
>TRBJ1-5|TRBV28
CASGDRGPNQPQHF
>TRBJ2-1|TRBV7-3
CASSTSSGRAYNEQFF
>TRBJ1-5|TRBV27
CASSLSSLRGSNQPQHF
>TRBJ1-1|TRBV27
CASRNRQGLTEAFF
>TRBJ2-1|TRBV7-2
CASSLSGNNEQFF
>TRBJ1-1|TRBV6-5
CASNVRNTEAFF
>TRBJ1-6|TRBV5-1
CASSLSTGNSPLHF
>TRBJ2-7|TRBV28
CASSQGLPYEQYF
>TRBJ2-5|TRBV5-1
CASSITGGVETQYF
>TRBJ1-5|TRBV4-2
CASSQRQGAGQPQHF
>TRBJ2-7|TRBV29-1
CSVRQGSYEQYF
>TRBJ2-7|TRBV27
CASMGLTYEQYF
>TRBJ2-5|TRBV14
CATRGQGKETQYF
>TRBJ1-5|TRBV6-5
CATDRDRENQPQHF
>TRBJ1-5|TRBV3-1/TRBV3-2
CASSTGGQPQHF
>TRBJ1-3|TRBV12-5
CASERGGTGNTIYF
>TRBJ1-1|TRBV5-4
CASSREGAWAEAFF
>TRBJ1-2|TRBV7-9
CASSLGGDDYGYTF